This T cell receptor beta chain came from a study of T cells in Graves' hyperthyroidism and ophthalmopathy. Study-wide context: Initial diagnosis, before any treatment, was when peripheral blood was collected. Notes on the study in general: Blood also showed most of the thyroid clonotypes that were expanded above 0.001.

There were TCR beta CDR3 regions amplified from RNA transcripts. First-round RT-PCR with HTBI primers amplified the TCR CDR3 region. TCRdb re-derived calls from the multiplex PCR reads in MiXCR, one entry per CDR3 protein. The profile covers about 330,000 distinct CDR3 sequences, with roughly an eighth appearing a single time and around 32% taken by the ten largest. The table lists this clonotype with a few counts. Its antigen is undetermined. Those patients with uncontrolled infection, other autoimmune disease, pregnancy or lactation were excluded. Fresh peripheral blood, 8 to 10 ml, was the source of the PBMCs. The CDR3 covers 16 residues. Trimming shortened V by 2 bases and J by 7 bases, and 21 bases separated the two germline ends. The germline gives CDR1 SGDLS, CDR2 YYNGEE.

Sequenced: blood. The chain joins TRBV9 to TRBJ1-2; no clear D. The sequence derives from a woman between 35 and 50 years old with Graves' ophthalmopathy. The CDR3 coding sequence is TGTGCCAGCAGCGTCTCTCAAGCGGACCGGGCTCTTGGCTACACCTTC. It yields the protein CASSVSQADRALGYTF.